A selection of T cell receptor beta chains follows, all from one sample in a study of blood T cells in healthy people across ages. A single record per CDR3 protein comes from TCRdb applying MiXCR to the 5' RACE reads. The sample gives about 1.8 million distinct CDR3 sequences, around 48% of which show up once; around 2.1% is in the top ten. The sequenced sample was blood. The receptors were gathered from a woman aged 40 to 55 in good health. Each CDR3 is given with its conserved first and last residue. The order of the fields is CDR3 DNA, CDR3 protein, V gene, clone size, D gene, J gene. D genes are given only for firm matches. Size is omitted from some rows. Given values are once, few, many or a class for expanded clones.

DNA: TGCGCCAGCAGCGTCGGGACAGGGGGCGAGTACGAGCAGTACTTC
CDR3: CASSVGTGGEYEQYF
V: TRBV5-1
size: few
D: TRBD1
J: TRBJ2-7

DNA: TGTGCCAGCAGTAAACAGGGGAGAGGTGGCTACACCTTC
CDR3: CASSKQGRGGYTF
V: TRBV6-5
size: few
D: TRBD1
J: TRBJ1-2

DNA: TGTGCCAGCAGACCAACGACAGGGCGCGAGCAGTACTTC
CDR3: CASRPTTGREQYF
V: TRBV6-2/TRBV6-3
size: few
D: TRBD1
J: TRBJ2-7

DNA: TGCAGTGCCCCCGGGGACAGGGGCTACGAGCAGTACTTC
CDR3: CSAPGDRGYEQYF
V: TRBV20-1
size: .
D: TRBD1
J: TRBJ2-7

DNA: TGTGCCAGCAGCTTAGGGACAAAAAGGTCTTCACCCCTCCACTTT
CDR3: CASSLGTKRSSPLHF
V: TRBV7-2
size: few
D: .
J: TRBJ1-6

DNA: TGTGCCACCAGCAGAATCCTGAACACTGAAGCTTTCTTT
CDR3: CATSRILNTEAFF
V: TRBV15
size: once
D: .
J: TRBJ1-1

DNA: TGTGCCAGCAGTTTGGGTTATTTACCGTCGCCTGGCTACACCTTC
CDR3: CASSLGYLPSPGYTF
V: TRBV12-3/TRBV12-4
size: .
D: .
J: TRBJ1-2

DNA: TGTGCCAGCAGCCAATGGACGCAAAGGGATGAGCAGTTCTTC
CDR3: CASSQWTQRDEQFF
V: TRBV28
size: .
D: .
J: TRBJ2-1

DNA: TGCGCCAGCAGCTCAAGATTAACTAGCACAGATACGCAGTATTTT
CDR3: CASSSRLTSTDTQYF
V: TRBV5-1
size: .
D: .
J: TRBJ2-3

DNA: TGTGCCAGCAGCGATCGAGGGGGGGCCGCCTACGAGCAGTACTTC
CDR3: CASSDRGGAAYEQYF
V: TRBV7-9
size: .
D: .
J: TRBJ2-7

DNA: TGTGCCAGCAGTCCATCTCCCTTACTAGCGGGGGGGATAAAGAATGAGCAGTTCTTC
CDR3: CASSPSPLLAGGIKNEQFF
V: TRBV6-2/TRBV6-3
size: .
D: TRBD2
J: TRBJ2-1

DNA: TGTGCCAGCAGCCCAGGGGACAGGGGTCTCCAAGAGACCCAGTACTTC
CDR3: CASSPGDRGLQETQYF
V: TRBV7-9
size: few
D: TRBD1
J: TRBJ2-5

DNA: TGCAGCGTTGGAGTCGACGAGCAGTACTTC
CDR3: CSVGVDEQYF
V: TRBV29-1
size: .
D: .
J: TRBJ2-7

DNA: TGTGCCAGCAGCTTAGGTGCAGCAGGGGGAGAGACCCAGTACTTC
CDR3: CASSLGAAGGETQYF
V: TRBV11-3
size: .
D: TRBD1
J: TRBJ2-5

DNA: TGCGCCAGCAGTGTGGGGCCGGTCAATGAGCAGTTCTTC
CDR3: CASSVGPVNEQFF
V: TRBV5-1
size: .
D: .
J: TRBJ2-1

DNA: TGTGCCAGCAGCAGACTAGCTCAGGTACAAGATACGCAGTATTTT
CDR3: CASSRLAQVQDTQYF
V: TRBV12-3/TRBV12-4
size: few
D: TRBD2
J: TRBJ2-3

DNA: TGTGCCAACAGGACGGGGGGCTACGAGCAGTACTTC
CDR3: CANRTGGYEQYF
V: TRBV7-2
size: few
D: TRBD2
J: TRBJ2-7

DNA: TGTGCCAGCAGTTACTCCGGGACAGCTTCTGGGGCCAACGTCCTGACTTTC
CDR3: CASSYSGTASGANVLTF
V: TRBV6-6
size: .
D: TRBD1
J: TRBJ2-6

DNA: TGTGCCAGCAGTTTAACCTTGGGAGCGGGGGAAGAGACCCAGTACTTC
CDR3: CASSLTLGAGEETQYF
V: TRBV27
size: .
D: TRBD2
J: TRBJ2-5

DNA: TGTGCCAGCAGTGGGGACCACATTATACCCTCCTACGAGCAGTACTTC
CDR3: CASSGDHIIPSYEQYF
V: TRBV2
size: few
D: .
J: TRBJ2-7

DNA: TGTGCCAGCAGTAAATACAATGAGCAGTACTTC
CDR3: CASSKYNEQYF
V: TRBV6-1
size: few
D: .
J: TRBJ2-4

DNA: TGTGCCAGCAGCACCCATAACTATGGCTACACCTTC
CDR3: CASSTHNYGYTF
V: TRBV13
size: .
D: .
J: TRBJ1-2

DNA: TGCAGTGCTAGAGATATCGGGACAGTCCTGCAAGAGACCCAGTACTTC
CDR3: CSARDIGTVLQETQYF
V: TRBV20-1
size: .
D: TRBD1
J: TRBJ2-5

DNA: TGCAGTGCCAACAGTGGGACCTACAATGAGCAGTTCTTC
CDR3: CSANSGTYNEQFF
V: TRBV20-1
size: .
D: .
J: TRBJ2-1

DNA: TGTGCCAGCAGCCTTTGTGGCCCCACAGATACGCAGTATTTT
CDR3: CASSLCGPTDTQYF
V: TRBV21-1
size: .
D: .
J: TRBJ2-3

DNA: TGTGCCAGCAGCACCCCCGAAAGCGAGCAGTACTTC
CDR3: CASSTPESEQYF
V: TRBV13
size: few
D: .
J: TRBJ2-7

DNA: TGTGCCAGCAGCCTGGGAAGCGGGGTCCGCACAGATACGCAGTATTTT
CDR3: CASSLGSGVRTDTQYF
V: TRBV7-2
size: few
D: TRBD2
J: TRBJ2-3

DNA: TGTGCCGGCAGCACGCGGACTGTCCAAGAGACCCAGTACTTC
CDR3: CAGSTRTVQETQYF
V: TRBV7-8
size: .
D: .
J: TRBJ2-5

DNA: TGTGCCAGCAGTTTGTGGGGGGCGATTGGAGAGACCCAGTACTTC
CDR3: CASSLWGAIGETQYF
V: TRBV25-1
size: .
D: .
J: TRBJ2-5

DNA: TGTGCCAGCAGTTACCGGCAGGTTCAGTTCTTC
CDR3: CASSYRQVQFF
V: TRBV6-5
size: .
D: .
J: TRBJ2-1

DNA: TGTGCCAGCAGTTCACGGGGACTAGCGGGGGAGTTATGGGAGCAGTTCTTC
CDR3: CASSSRGLAGELWEQFF
V: TRBV6-2/TRBV6-3
size: .
D: TRBD2
J: TRBJ2-1

DNA: TGCAGTGCTGATGGGTCCACCGGGGCCTATGGCTACACCTTC
CDR3: CSADGSTGAYGYTF
V: TRBV20-1
size: few
D: .
J: TRBJ1-2

DNA: TGTGCCAGCAGCCAAGATTGGGGGGACGAGACCCAGTACTTC
CDR3: CASSQDWGDETQYF
V: TRBV4-2
size: .
D: .
J: TRBJ2-5

DNA: TGTGCCACCAGCAGCGTAGAAGAAAATGAGCAGTTCTTC
CDR3: CATSSVEENEQFF
V: TRBV15
size: .
D: .
J: TRBJ2-1

DNA: TGCGCCAGCAGCCAAGATGGGGCAACCTATGGCTACACCTTC
CDR3: CASSQDGATYGYTF
V: TRBV4-3
size: .
D: .
J: TRBJ1-2

DNA: TGTGCCAGCAGCCCCCGGGGGGCGAGCTCCTACGAGCAGTACTTC
CDR3: CASSPRGASSYEQYF
V: TRBV11-2
size: .
D: .
J: TRBJ2-7

DNA: TGTGCCAGCAGTTGGACTTACGGGCTACCTACCTACGAGCAGTACTTC
CDR3: CASSWTYGLPTYEQYF
V: TRBV28
size: .
D: .
J: TRBJ2-7

DNA: TGTGCCAGCATCTCCACAGGGAGCTCCTACAATGAGCAGTACTTC
CDR3: CASISTGSSYNEQYF
V: TRBV7-9
size: .
D: .
J: TRBJ2-7

DNA: TGTGCCAGCAGACCTTATCTCGGGACTAGCGGCCCCTACGAGCAGTACTTC
CDR3: CASRPYLGTSGPYEQYF
V: TRBV27
size: few
D: TRBD2
J: TRBJ2-7

DNA: TGTGCCAGCAGTCCAAAATCCACCCAGTACTTC
CDR3: CASSPKSTQYF
V: TRBV12-3/TRBV12-4
size: few
D: .
J: TRBJ2-4

DNA: TGCAGTGCTCTCGGACCCAGCACCTACGAGCAGTACTTC
CDR3: CSALGPSTYEQYF
V: TRBV20-1
size: once
D: .
J: TRBJ2-7

DNA: TGTGCCAGCAGCTTAGCGGGGAGCTCCTACAATGAGCAGTTCTTC
CDR3: CASSLAGSSYNEQFF
V: TRBV5-1
size: many
D: TRBD2
J: TRBJ2-1

DNA: TGTGCCACCAGCAGAGAGACTCCATCTGCTGAGCAGTTCTTC
CDR3: CATSRETPSAEQFF
V: TRBV15
size: few
D: .
J: TRBJ2-1

DNA: TGTGCCACGGAAGCGGGGGGGCCCGGTTCAGAGACCCAGTACTTC
CDR3: CATEAGGPGSETQYF
V: TRBV7-6
size: .
D: TRBD2
J: TRBJ2-5

DNA: TGTGCCAGCAGTTTAGTTTGGGGGAACACTGAAGCTTTCTTT
CDR3: CASSLVWGNTEAFF
V: TRBV12-3/TRBV12-4
size: .
D: .
J: TRBJ1-1

DNA: TGTGCCATCAGTGAGTCTAACCATGAGCAGTTCTTC
CDR3: CAISESNHEQFF
V: TRBV10-3
size: .
D: .
J: TRBJ2-1

DNA: TGCGCCAGCAGCCCCGGAGCCGGACAGGGCAATCAGCCCCAGCATTTT
CDR3: CASSPGAGQGNQPQHF
V: TRBV4-3
size: .
D: TRBD1
J: TRBJ1-5

DNA: TGTGCCAGCAACCCCGACAGGGACGGCTACACCTTC
CDR3: CASNPDRDGYTF
V: TRBV28
size: .
D: TRBD1
J: TRBJ1-2

DNA: TGTGCCAGCTCGAAACGGGACACGGTAGCCAAAAACATTCAGTACTTC
CDR3: CASSKRDTVAKNIQYF
V: TRBV18
size: once
D: .
J: TRBJ2-4

DNA: TGTGCCAGCAGTCAAGGGGCCCCCGGGACTAGTCGGGAGCGGATCAATGAGCAGTTCTTC
CDR3: CASSQGAPGTSRERINEQFF
V: TRBV28
size: .
D: TRBD2
J: TRBJ2-1

DNA: TGTGCCAGCAGCCTGAAAAAAGGACAGGGGCTCAATGAGCAGTTCTTC
CDR3: CASSLKKGQGLNEQFF
V: TRBV5-7
size: few
D: TRBD1
J: TRBJ2-1

DNA: TGTGCCAGCAGCCACGACAGCCCTTTCACCTACAATGAGCAGTTCTTC
CDR3: CASSHDSPFTYNEQFF
V: TRBV5-5
size: .
D: .
J: TRBJ2-1

DNA: TGCAGCCCCCCAAACGACAGTAACTATGGCTACACCTTC
CDR3: CSPPNDSNYGYTF
V: TRBV29-1
size: .
D: .
J: TRBJ1-2

DNA: TGCAGTGCTAGAGACGTACAGAAAGAGACCCAGTACTTC
CDR3: CSARDVQKETQYF
V: TRBV20-1
size: .
D: .
J: TRBJ2-5

DNA: TGTGCCACCAGTGATTTCTCCGTGAACAGCACAGATACGCAGTATTTT
CDR3: CATSDFSVNSTDTQYF
V: TRBV24-1
size: few
D: .
J: TRBJ2-3

DNA: TGTGCCAGCGAGGGACTAAGTCCAGGAGCTAGCACAGATACGCAGTATTTT
CDR3: CASEGLSPGASTDTQYF
V: TRBV2
size: few
D: TRBD2
J: TRBJ2-3

DNA: TGTGCCAGCAGCCCGTATACCTACAATGAGCAGTACTTC
CDR3: CASSPYTYNEQYF
V: TRBV7-8
size: .
D: .
J: TRBJ2-7